This T cell receptor (beta chain) was obtained from a study of blood T cell repertoires in COVID-19. Across the whole study: T cells, B-cell-depleted T cells, or PBMCs provided the cDNA or gDNA that served as material.

Clones were sequenced by immunoSEQ multiplex PCR, and TCRdb holds only the in-frame ones, with some missing. Found here are over 90,000 clones, around 90% of them singletons; the top ten hold around 3.4%. This clone was detected a few times. Material for sequencing was peripheral blood. The receptor was isolated from a woman aged 60-75 years with acute or convalescent COVID-19.

The CDR3 DNA is TGCACCAGCAGCCTCGGGAGCCGGACCCCCTCCTACGAGCAGTACTTC. Residues: CTSSLGSRTPSYEQYF. The V gene is TRBV1, the J gene TRBJ2-7; TRBD2 is the table's D call and was not checked against the DNA. TRBV1 is recorded as a pseudogene. This CDR3 has 16 residues.